This T cell receptor (beta chain) was obtained from a study of T-cell memory formation after mild COVID-19. Study outcomes and limitations: Several responding clones turned up in pre-infection memory, indicating that cross-reactive memory may have taken part. Among CD4+ contracting clones, most were CM and EM, and CD8+ ones EMRA. CD4+ bias marked clones expanding day 15 to 37, unlike balanced contracting clones.

Researchers used 5'RACE with constant-segment primers to make TCR alpha and TCR beta cDNA libraries that carry sample barcodes and UMIs. TCRdb passed the 5' RACE reads through MiXCR, listing each CDR3 protein once. The sample consists of roughly 14,000 distinct CDR3 sequences, about a fifth of them appearing once. This clonotype was counted ten times or more. What it binds is not known. The CDR3 loop spans 17 amino acids. Germline V gene data show CDR1 as SSHAT and CDR2 as FNYEAQ (reference sequence). The trim removed 0 bases at V and 1 base at J, leaving 6 bases unmatched. The genes are TRBV7-7 and TRBJ1-5, with 7 bases lining up with TRBD1. Sequenced: PBMCs or a T cell subset sorted from them (not recorded which). This TCR was recovered from a young man who had mild COVID-19 (a few samples of this study predate the infection). Cell type and time point are not known. The CDR3 region has the DNA TGTGCCAGCAGCTTAGCGCGGGAGGGGGCGAGCAATCAGCCCCAGCATTTT. Translation gives CASSLAREGASNQPQHF.